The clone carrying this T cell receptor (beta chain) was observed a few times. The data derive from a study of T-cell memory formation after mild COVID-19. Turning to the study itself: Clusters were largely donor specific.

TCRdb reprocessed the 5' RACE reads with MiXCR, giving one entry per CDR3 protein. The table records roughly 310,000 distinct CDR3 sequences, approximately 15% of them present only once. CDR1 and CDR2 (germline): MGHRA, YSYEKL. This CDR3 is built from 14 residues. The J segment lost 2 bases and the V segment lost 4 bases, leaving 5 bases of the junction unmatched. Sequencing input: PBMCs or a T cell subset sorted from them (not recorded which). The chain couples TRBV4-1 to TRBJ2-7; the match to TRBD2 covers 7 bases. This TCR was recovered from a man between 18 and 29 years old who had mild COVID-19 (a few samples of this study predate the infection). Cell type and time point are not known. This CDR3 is CASSLGRGTYEQYV. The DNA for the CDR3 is TGCGCCAGCAGCCTTGGGAGGGGCACCTACGAGCAGTACGTC.